The 20 T cell receptor beta chains below were found in one sample sequenced in a study of cytomegalovirus exposure and HLA in healthy donors. Use of 60 Vbeta and 13 Jbeta primers characterized the PCR. Clones were sequenced by immunoSEQ multiplex PCR, and TCRdb holds only the in-frame ones, with some missing. In the table there are about 190,000 clones, under 80% of which are singletons. Sequences were obtained from PBMCs. The receptor source for this set is a man younger than 40 in good health and CMV-seropositive.

The chain employs TRBV19 and TRBJ1-5; the match to TRBD1 covers 7 bases. Germline CDR1 LNHDA, CDR2 SQIVND (reference sequence). The J segment lost 2 bases and the V segment lost 2 bases, leaving 6 bases of the junction unmatched. This CDR3 has 16 amino acids. CDR3 in DNA: TGTGCCAGTAGTATAACAGGGGCTAGGGGCAATCAGCCCCAGCATTTT. It encodes CASSITGARGNQPQHF.

This chain joins TRBV29-1 and TRBJ2-1; 7 bases fit TRBD2. The CDR3 is 11 amino acids. Germline values: CDR1 SQVTM, CDR2 ANQGSEA. The V and J ends lost 7 bases and 5 bases, in that order; junction bases with no gene match: 2. CDR3 coding DNA: TGCAGCGGGACTAGTGACAATGAGCAGTTCTTC. Translating it yields CSGTSDNEQFF.

This clone has only a few counts. This chain links TRBV2 with TRBJ1-1, with 8 bases fitting TRBD1. Germline V gene sequence: CDR1 SNHLY, CDR2 FYNNEI. The CDR3 has 14 residues. The V and J ends lost 6 bases and 0 bases, in that order; junction bases with no gene match: 3. The CDR3 region has the DNA TGTGCCAGCAGGCAGACAGGGGTGAACACTGAAGCTTTCTTT. The encoded protein is CASRQTGVNTEAFF.

The chain uses TRBV18 and TRBJ2-1; 11 nucleotides agree with TRBD2. Germline CDR1 KGHSH, CDR2 LQKENI. Trimming removed 6 bases from V and 12 bases from J; junction bases left unmatched: 16. The CDR3 loop spans 16 amino acids. For the CDR3, the DNA is TGTGCCAGCTCCCAAGGTCCGGCGAAGCTAGCGGGAGGGCAGTTCTTC. This gives the protein CASSQGPAKLAGGQFF.

The CDR3 DNA sequence: TGTGCCAGCAGCCGTAGCTACGGGAGAGGGGATGAGCAGTTCTTC. This sequence encodes CASSRSYGRGDEQFF. The chain couples TRBV5-6 to TRBJ2-1, with D possibly matching TRBD2 (6 bases). Germline assignment: CDR1 SGHDT and CDR2 YYEEEE. The CDR3 length is 15 residues. The V end was cut by 4 bases, the J end by 8 bases, with 19 bases between.

V and J are TRBV5-5 and TRBJ2-7; TRBD1 aligns across 8 bases. Per the germline V gene, CDR1 is SGHKS and CDR2 is YYEKEE (reference sequence). CDR3 length equals 15 residues. Trimming removed 5 bases from V and 0 bases from J; junction bases left unmatched: 7. The CDR3, as DNA: TGTGCCAGCAGACCGGGACAGGTTTACTCCTACGAGCAGTACTTC. This gives the protein CASRPGQVYSYEQYF.

The J gene is TRBJ1-5, the V gene TRBV28; 9 bases line up with TRBD1. V was pared by 5 bases and J by 4 bases, with 3 bases of the junction left unmatched. The CDR3 extends over 14 amino acids. The germline CDR1 and CDR2 sequences are MDHEN and SYDVKM. CDR3 DNA sequence: TGTGCCAGCAGTCCGGGACAGGGAAATCAGCCCCAGCATTTT. Protein product: CASSPGQGNQPQHF.

The V call is TRBV4-2, the J call TRBJ1-3; perhaps TRBD1 as D (6 bases). CDR1 and CDR2 (germline): LGHNA, YNFKEQ. CDR3 length: 17 amino acids. Between the trimmed V and J ends, which lost 4 bases and 0 bases, there was a span of 16 bases. This CDR3 is CASSRGLEGGSGNTIYF. The DNA for the CDR3 is TGTGCCAGCAGCCGGGGGCTCGAAGGGGGCTCTGGAAACACCATATATTTT.

The CDR3 coding sequence is TGTGCCAGCAGCTCCCTAGGTGTCGGGGAGCTGTTTTTT. Protein sequence: CASSSLGVGELFF. The rearrangement uses TRBV5-4 and TRBJ2-2; D not resolved. Trimming stripped 3 bases from V and 7 bases from J, with 10 bases between. The CDR3 extends over 13 amino acids. Per the germline V gene, CDR1 is SGHNT and CDR2 is YYREEE (reference sequence).

The chain uses TRBV5-5 and TRBJ1-2; 7 nucleotides match TRBD1. Germline V lookup: CDR1 SGHKS, CDR2 YYEKEE (reference sequence). This CDR3 region has 13 residues. With 4 bases clipped from V and 8 bases from J, the junction kept 8 bases outside the gene matches. The DNA of the CDR3 is TGTGCCAGCAGCCCCATGCCCAGGGGGGGCTACACCTTC. Its protein is CASSPMPRGGYTF.

The J gene is TRBJ2-2, the V gene TRBV7-3, with TRBD2 matching over 7 bases. Germline values: CDR1 SGHTA, CDR2 FQGTGA. The CDR3 has 15 amino acids. With 6 bases clipped from V and 4 bases from J, the junction kept 8 bases outside the gene matches. CDR3: CASRETGGSTGELFF. For the CDR3, the DNA is TGTGCCAGCAGGGAGACGGGGGGTTCCACCGGGGAGCTGTTTTTT. The variable domain in full, completed from reference TRBV7-3 and TRBJ2-2, reads GAGVSQTPSNKVTEKGKYVELRCDPISGHTALYWYRQSLGQGPEFLIYFQGTGAADDSGLPNDRFFAVRPEGSVSTLKIQRTERGDSAVYLCASRETGGSTGELFFGEGSRLTVL.

This sequence joins TRBV4-3 and TRBJ2-7; perhaps TRBD2 as D (6 bases). The CDR3 sequence is 12 residues long. Germline V CDR1 and CDR2: LGHNA, YSLEER. V was clipped by 0 bases and J by 10 bases, with 10 bases between them. The CDR3 here is CASSQEGRYQYF. The CDR3 bases are TGCGCCAGCAGCCAAGAGGGGAGGTACCAGTACTTC.

The J gene is TRBJ1-5, the V gene TRBV29-1; 9 bases map to TRBD1. The germline CDR1 and CDR2 sequences are SQVTM and ANQGSEA. This CDR3 has 14 amino acids. With V trimmed by 6 bases and J by 2 bases, 5 bases remained unmatched. The CDR3 loop reads CSVQGAGGNQPQHF. The CDR3 DNA follows: TGCAGCGTACAGGGGGCCGGGGGCAATCAGCCCCAGCATTTT.

The chain is built from TRBV5-1 and TRBJ1-2; the match to TRBD1 covers 7 bases. The junction had 4 bases not matched to a gene; V was cut back by 5 bases and J by 0 bases. The CDR3 covers 14 residues. Germline V gene sequence: CDR1 SGHRS, CDR2 YFSETQ. The CDR3 loop reads CASRGTAANYGYTF. The DNA for the CDR3 is TGCGCCAGCAGAGGGACAGCAGCTAACTATGGCTACACCTTC.

Note on this clone: At one of its ends the junction is not consistent with the germline gene, which may arise from a read error. The gene calls are TRBV7-3 and TRBJ1-1; the D gene is possibly TRBD1 (5 bases). The CDR3 extends over 14 amino acids. CDR1 is SGHTA and CDR2 is FQGTGA in the germline V gene. As DNA, the CDR3 is TGTGCCAGCAGCATAACGGAAAGTCAGGGATCTGCTTTCTTT. As protein: CASSITESQGSAFF.

This sequence joins TRBV28 and TRBJ2-5, with 12 bases lining up with TRBD2. Germline trimming cut 2 bases from V and 7 bases from J; bases unmatched to any gene: 11. CDR1 and CDR2 (germline): MDHEN, SYDVKM. The CDR3 spans 17 residues. Written as DNA, the CDR3 is TGTGCCAGCAGTTTAGCCGCCGCTAGCGGGAGGGGAGGGACCCAGTACTTC. This codes for CASSLAAASGRGGTQYF. Drawing the rest from reference TRBV28 and TRBJ2-5, the complete variable domain is DVKVTQSSRYLVKRTGEKVFLECVQDMDHENMFWYRQDPGLGLRLIYFSYDVKMKEKGDIPEGYSVSREKKERFSLILESASTNQTSMYLCASSLAAASGRGGTQYFGPGTRLLVL.

The rearrangement links TRBV4-3 to TRBJ2-7, with a tentative D call TRBD2 (6 bases). The CDR3 runs to 14 residues. Germline CDR1 and CDR2: LGHNA and YSLEER. Trimming took 0 bases from V and 4 from J, leaving 10 bases between them. CDR3 nucleotides: TGCGCCAGCAGCCAAGATATAGGAGGGTACGAGCAGTACTTC. Its translation: CASSQDIGGYEQYF.

This CDR3 reads CAWRRRGAQETQYF. Here the CDR3 DNA reads TGTGCCTGGAGGAGGCGGGGGGCCCAAGAGACCCAGTACTTC. The chain links TRBV30 to TRBJ2-5; 8 bases are a match to TRBD2. Trimming cost V 3 bases and J 1 base; bases outside gene matches: 4. CDR1 and CDR2 (germline): GTSNPN, SVGIG (reference sequence). The CDR3 spans 14 residues.

V usage is TRBV5-1 and J usage is TRBJ2-5; a weak D match, TRBD2 (6 bases). Looked up from germline, CDR1 is SGHRS and CDR2 is YFSETQ. The CDR3 totals 14 residues. Trimming cost V 0 bases and J 5 bases, with 11 bases left between them. CDR3 in amino acids: CASSLALEGETQYF. CDR3 nucleotide sequence: TGCGCCAGCAGCTTGGCCCTGGAGGGGGAGACCCAGTACTTC.

The chain recombines TRBV2 with TRBJ1-3, with 8 positions matching TRBD1. The V gene's germline CDR1 is SNHLY and CDR2 FYNNEI. CDR3 size: 14 residues. J was trimmed by 3 bases and V by 11 bases; bases with no gene match: 9. The CDR3 bases are TGTGCCCTTAGGGGGACAGGTGATGGAAACACCATATATTTT. Residues: CALRGTGDGNTIYF.